Shown below are 29 T cell receptor beta chains from a single sample sequenced in a study of T cells in Graves' hyperthyroidism and ophthalmopathy. TCR beta CDR3 sequences were amplified from RNA transcripts. HTBI primers drove first-round RT-PCR of the TCR CDR3. Each CDR3 protein gets one entry after TCRdb re-called the multiplex PCR reads with MiXCR. The profile covers hundreds of thousands of distinct CDR3 sequences, with around 40% appearing a single time and around 29% taken by the ten largest. Sequencing used blood. The receptors originated from a woman aged 40 to 49 with Graves' hyperthyroidism.

V usage is TRBV10-3 and J usage is TRBJ2-2; D is possibly TRBD2 (6 bases). The CDR3 loop spans 13 amino acids. The germline V gene encodes CDR1 ENHRY and CDR2 SYGVKD. Trimming cost V 10 bases and J 6 bases, with 15 bases left between them. CDR3 in amino acids: CASGTRRAGELFF. The CDR3 bases are TGTGCCAGCGGGACGCGGAGGGCCGGGGAGCTGTTTTTT.

This clonotype was seen a handful of times. The chain couples TRBV12-3 or TRBV12-4 to TRBJ2-7; 12 positions agree with TRBD2. V lost 4 bases and J lost 2; bases outside the gene matches: 3. The CDR3 runs 15 residues. The DNA of the CDR3 is TGTGCCAGCAGTTACCTAGCGGGGGGGCCCTACGAGCAGTACTTC. This gives the protein CASSYLAGGPYEQYF.

The chain joins TRBV7-8 to TRBJ2-2, with 13 bases aligning to TRBD2. There are 17 residues in the CDR3. CDR1 SGHVS and CDR2 FQNEAQ come from the germline V gene. J was trimmed by 1 base and V by 5 bases; bases with no gene match: 4. CDR3 region: CASSPRTSGGNTGELFF. The CDR3 DNA is TGTGCCAGCAGCCCGCGGACTAGCGGGGGGAACACCGGGGAGCTGTTTTTT.

This chain links TRBV2 with TRBJ2-7; 11 bases agree with TRBD2. J lost 7 bases, V lost 3 bases, and 8 bases had no gene match. CDR1 is SNHLY, CDR2 FYNNEI, per germline. There are 15 residues in the CDR3. The CDR3 DNA reads TGTGCCAGCAGTGAGCTAGCGGGAGGCTACAATGAGCAGTACTTC. Encoded protein: CASSELAGGYNEQYF.

The rearrangement links TRBV7-2 to TRBJ1-2; 10 bases are shared with TRBD1. The CDR3 contains 16 residues. With V trimmed by 6 bases and J by 7 bases, 14 bases remained unmatched. CDR1 is SGHTA and CDR2 is FQGNSA in the germline V gene. The CDR3 spells CASSQTWDRGYGGYTF. Written as DNA, the CDR3 is TGTGCCAGCAGTCAGACCTGGGACAGGGGCTACGGTGGCTACACCTTC.

This chain links TRBV4-2 with TRBJ2-7, with a weak D call TRBD1 (5 bases). The ends were cut back, 0 bases at V and 4 bases at J, with 10 bases in the middle. Germline CDR1 and CDR2: LGHNA and YNFKEQ. This CDR3 has 14 residues. The CDR3 here is CASSQDPGFYEQYF. The CDR3 DNA follows: TGTGCCAGCAGCCAAGATCCAGGGTTTTACGAGCAGTACTTC.

At least ten counts were recorded for this clonotype. The chain is built from TRBV2 and TRBJ1-6; TRBD1 matches at 9 bases. CDR3 length equals 13 residues. V shed 4 bases and J 11 bases; nucleotides not matched to a gene: 3. Germline CDR1 reads SNHLY; CDR2 reads FYNNEI. The CDR3 coding sequence is TGTGCCAGCAGTGTGGGACAGGGTCCACCCCTCCACTTT. This codes for CASSVGQGPPLHF.

The J gene is TRBJ2-2, the V gene TRBV4-3; TRBD2 agrees at 10 bases. CDR3 length: 16 amino acids. V lost 4 bases and J lost 5; bases outside the gene matches: 7. Germline assignment: CDR1 LGHNA and CDR2 YSLEER. CDR3 sequence (DNA): TGCGCCAGCAGCCGAGGCGTACTAGCGGGAACCGGGGAGCTGTTTTTT. Its protein is CASSRGVLAGTGELFF.

J is TRBJ2-7 and V is TRBV29-1; D gene unclear. Per the germline V gene, CDR1 is SQVTM and CDR2 is ANQGSEA. The CDR3 is 13 residues long. Trimming pared 5 bases from V and 5 bases from J, leaving 16 bases between. This CDR3 reads CSVHGGGYDEQYF. The CDR3 nucleotides read TGCAGCGTTCACGGTGGTGGGTACGACGAGCAGTACTTC.

The rearrangement links TRBV19 to TRBJ1-1; 10 nucleotides line up with TRBD1. Germline V gene sequence: CDR1 LNHDA, CDR2 SQIVND (reference sequence). The junction had 12 bases not matched to a gene; V was cut back by 9 bases and J by 8 bases. This CDR3 comprises 14 residues. The DNA for the CDR3 is TGTGCCAGCGGACGACAGGGGGCACTTACCGAAGCTTTCTTT. It specifies CASGRQGALTEAFF.

The V and J genes are TRBV5-1 and TRBJ1-5; D is uncertain. CDR3 length: 14 amino acids. Germline loops: CDR1 SGHRS, CDR2 YFSETQ. Deletions cut 5 bases from V and 1 base from J, with 10 bases between. The CDR3 loop reads CASSLDTSNQPQHF. CDR3 sequence (DNA): TGCGCCAGCAGTTTAGACACCAGCAATCAGCCCCAGCATTTT.

This clonotype was counted many times. The V and J genes are TRBV2 and TRBJ1-1, with a weak D call TRBD1 (6 bases). This CDR3 has 16 amino acids. V was trimmed by 5 bases and J by 0 bases, leaving 16 bases between them. CDR1 and CDR2 from the germline V gene are SNHLY and FYNNEI. For the CDR3, the DNA is TGTGCCAGCAGTAGAGGACAGCTAATCATGAACACTGAAGCTTTCTTT. Encoded protein: CASSRGQLIMNTEAFF.

This clonotype was detected ten times or more. This chain connects TRBV19 to TRBJ1-1; no definite D call. CDR1 is LNHDA and CDR2 is SQIVND in the germline V gene (reference sequence). V lost 6 bases, J lost 1 base, and 9 bases lay in between. This CDR3 has 13 residues. In nucleotides, the CDR3 is TGTGCCAGTAGCGTAAAAGGGAACACTGAAGCTTTCTTT. This encodes CASSVKGNTEAFF. The full variable domain, completed using reference TRBV19 and TRBJ1-1, is DGGITQSPKYLFRKEGQNVTLSCEQNLNHDAMYWYRQDPGQGLRLIYYSQIVNDFQKGDIAEGYSVSREKKESFPLTVTSAQKNPTAFYLCASSVKGNTEAFFGQGTRLTVV.

This clonotype was observed at least ten times. The CDR3 region is CASSLDNGASYEQYF. CDR3 DNA: TGTGCCAGCAGCTTAGACAACGGCGCCTCCTACGAGCAGTACTTC. The chain combines TRBV7-9 with TRBJ2-7; the D is unclear. Deletions cut 1 base from V and 0 bases from J, with 10 bases between. Germline CDR1 and CDR2: SEHNR and FQNEAQ (reference sequence). The CDR3 runs 15 residues.

This clonotype was recorded many times. J is TRBJ2-7 and V is TRBV29-1; D remains ambiguous. The CDR3 has 13 residues. CDR1 and CDR2 (germline): SQVTM, ANQGSEA. Trimming shortened V by 3 bases and J by 0 bases, and 9 bases separated the two germline ends. In DNA form, the CDR3 reads TGCAGCGTTGACGATAACGACTCCTACGAGCAGTACTTC. It is translated as CSVDDNDSYEQYF.

This clonotype was found a few times. This chain connects TRBV9 to TRBJ1-2; D is unresolved. The CDR3 runs to 16 residues. CDR1 is SGDLS and CDR2 is YYNGEE in the germline V gene. Trimming shortened V by 0 bases and J by 4 bases, and 16 bases separated the two germline ends. The CDR3 nucleotides are TGTGCCAGCAGCGTAGATCTACGGAAGGTTCTCTATGGCTACACCTTC. This codes for CASSVDLRKVLYGYTF.

This clonotype was seen ten or more times. The chain uses TRBV9 and TRBJ1-2; TRBD1 matches at 8 bases. Unmatched junction bases numbered 10, after V lost 3 bases and J lost 6 bases. The germline V gene has CDR1 SGDLS and CDR2 YYNGEE. This CDR3 contains 15 residues. The CDR3 coding sequence is TGTGCCAGCAGCGCCAAGATTCAGGGGGCTGATGGCTACACCTTC. Translating it yields CASSAKIQGADGYTF.

Remarks on this clonotype: A read error is possible here, since a much larger clone lies one base away. V usage is TRBV9 and J usage is TRBJ2-5; 10 bases match TRBD2. Germline V gene data show CDR1 as SGDLS and CDR2 as YYNGEE. The CDR3 is 14 amino acids. In DNA, the CDR3 is TGTGCCAGCAGCGTAGGGCTAGCGGGGGAGACCCGGTACTTC. Translated: CASSVGLAGETRYF. The full variable domain, with the rest looked up from reference TRBV9 and TRBJ2-5, is DSGVTQTPKHLITATGQRVTLRCSPRSGDLSVYWYQQSLDQGLQFLIQYYNGEERAKGNILERFSAQQFPDLHSELNLSSLELGDSALYFCASSVGLAGETRYFGPGTRLLVL.

This clonotype has ten or more counts. The V and J genes are TRBV19 and TRBJ1-2; D not certain. V was clipped by 6 bases and J by 0 bases, with 11 bases between them. In germline, CDR1 is LNHDA, CDR2 SQIVND (reference sequence). The length of the CDR3 is 14 residues. The CDR3 region has the DNA TGTGCCAGTAGGGAAGCACATACTAACTATGGCTACACCTTC. Its translation: CASREAHTNYGYTF. Full variable domain (missing parts from reference TRBV19 and TRBJ1-2): DGGITQSPKYLFRKEGQNVTLSCEQNLNHDAMYWYRQDPGQGLRLIYYSQIVNDFQKGDIAEGYSVSREKKESFPLTVTSAQKNPTAFYLCASREAHTNYGYTFGSGTRLTVV.

The chain recombines TRBV11-1 with TRBJ1-1; a weak D match, TRBD1 (5 bases). The length of the CDR3 is 14 residues. Germline lookup yields CDR1 SGHAT and CDR2 FQDESV (reference sequence). With 8 bases removed from V and 2 bases from J, the gap between germline ends came to 15 bases. In nucleotides, the CDR3 is TGTGCCAGCCGGCGTCAGGGAGTTAACACTGAAGCTTTCTTT. Its translation is CASRRQGVNTEAFF.

V usage is TRBV29-1 and J usage is TRBJ2-2; a possible D gene is TRBD2 (7 bases). This CDR3 region has 15 residues. The V end lost 7 bases, the J end lost 1 base, and 16 bases lay between the germline ends. From germline, CDR1 is SQVTM and CDR2 ANQGSEA. Written as DNA, the CDR3 is TGCAGCGCCGAAAGGGGGGGACTGAACACCGGGGAGCTGTTTTTT. Its translation is CSAERGGLNTGELFF.

Only one count was recorded for this clonotype. This rearrangement joins TRBV7-9 to TRBJ2-1; possible D gene TRBD1, 6 bases. The end of the DNA fits TRBJ2-7 better, so the J call may be wrong. Germline V CDR1 and CDR2: SEHNR, FQNEAQ (reference sequence). The CDR3 extends over 14 amino acids. The CDR3 DNA reads as TGTGCCAGCATTACCTCGACAGGCCACAATGAGCAGTACTTC. Its protein product is CASITSTGHNEQYF.

The DNA of the CDR3 is TGTGCCAGCAAGTTCACCGGGACTAGCACCTACGAGCAGTACTTC. Its protein is CASKFTGTSTYEQYF. The chain couples TRBV6-5 to TRBJ2-7; TRBD2 agrees at 9 bases. V dropped 7 bases and J dropped 2; count of bases not matched to a gene: 9. The CDR3 is 15 amino acids. Per germline, CDR1 MNHEY and CDR2 SVGAGI.

The gene calls are TRBV12-3 or TRBV12-4 and TRBJ2-7, with TRBD2 matching over 7 bases. The CDR3 totals 15 residues. V gave up 6 bases and J gave up 3 bases; unmatched junction bases: 11. CDR3 coding DNA: TGTGCCAGCAGAGTCGACGGACTAGTTAACTACGAGCAGTACTTC. Amino acids: CASRVDGLVNYEQYF.

This clonotype was counted only a few times. The rearrangement uses TRBV15 and TRBJ2-5; tentative D call: TRBD1 (6 bases). This CDR3 contains 15 residues. Trimming pared 3 bases from V and 5 bases from J, leaving 16 bases between. From germline, CDR1 is LNHNV and CDR2 YYDKDF (reference sequence). CDR3 protein: CATSSQARGGETQYF. Written as DNA, the CDR3 is TGTGCCACCAGCAGCCAAGCTCGTGGGGGCGAGACCCAGTACTTC. The whole variable domain, filled in from reference TRBV15 and TRBJ2-5, reads DAMVIQNPRYQVTQFGKPVTLSCSQTLNHNVMYWYQQKSSQAPKLLFHYYDKDFNNEADTPDNFQSRRPNTSFCFLDIRSPGLGDTAMYLCATSSQARGGETQYFGPGTRLLVL.

The DNA for the CDR3 is TGCAGTGCAAGCTTTTTGGGAAGTAACACCGGGGAGCTGTTTTTT. This sequence encodes CSASFLGSNTGELFF. The V gene is TRBV20-1, the J gene TRBJ2-2; D uncertain. The CDR3 runs 15 residues. The ends were cut back, 6 bases at V and 2 bases at J, with 16 bases in the middle. CDR1 and CDR2 from the germline V gene are DFQATT and SNEGSKA (reference sequence).

The chain uses TRBV2 and TRBJ1-5; 10 positions agree with TRBD1. Germline V lookup: CDR1 SNHLY, CDR2 FYNNEI. The CDR3 extends over 16 amino acids. The trim removed 7 bases at V and 2 bases at J, leaving 8 bases unmatched. The CDR3 region has the DNA TGTGCCAGCACCTCGAGGGGGACAGGGGGCAATCAGCCCCAGCATTTT. This encodes CASTSRGTGGNQPQHF.

The CDR3 here is CASSQIPGQGVSGEQYF. In nucleotides, the CDR3 is TGTGCCAGCAGCCAAATACCGGGACAGGGGGTTTCGGGCGAGCAGTACTTC. J is TRBJ2-7 and V is TRBV14; TRBD1 aligns across 11 bases. Germline CDR1 is SGHDN and CDR2 is FVKESK. CDR3 length equals 17 residues. The J segment lost 6 bases and the V segment lost 2 bases, leaving 12 bases of the junction unmatched. The whole variable domain, filled in from reference TRBV14 and TRBJ2-7, reads EAGVTQFPSHSVIEKGQTVTLRCDPISGHDNLYWYRRVMGKEIKFLLHFVKESKQDESGMPNNRFLAERTGGTYSTLKVQPAELEDSGVYFCASSQIPGQGVSGEQYFGPGTRLTVT.

Only one count was recorded for this clonotype. Since the CDR3 does not end with the conserved phenylalanine or tryptophan, this likely comes from a read error. It is unclear where the CDR3 begins or ends on the DNA, so no DNA is shown, and the CDR3 is as TCRdb lists it. V is TRBV5-1 and J is TRBJ1-1; TRBD1 is the table's D call and was not checked against the DNA. The germline gives CDR1 SGHRS, CDR2 YFSETQ. Both ends counted, the CDR3 spans 11 residues. CDR3 amino acids: CASSLSPGNFV.